The present T cell receptor (beta chain) was sequenced within a study of CD4+ T cells in melanoma. Here immunoSEQ multiplex PCR was the method, and the copy in TCRdb shows in-frame clones only, minus some. The sample has about 21,000 clones, over 70% seen once. What was sequenced was cells from a culture (not recorded whether cultured in vitro). This clonotype was obtained from a human donor with melanoma.

CDR3: CASSVASGVNNEQFF. Written as DNA, the CDR3 is TGTGCCAGCAGCGTAGCTAGCGGGGTAAACAATGAGCAGTTCTTC. J is TRBJ2-1 and V is TRBV7-3; TRBD2 agrees at 9 bases. The CDR3 spans 15 residues. The V gene's germline CDR1 is SGHTA and CDR2 FQGTGA. V was pared by 5 bases and J by 5 bases, with 7 bases of the junction left unmatched.